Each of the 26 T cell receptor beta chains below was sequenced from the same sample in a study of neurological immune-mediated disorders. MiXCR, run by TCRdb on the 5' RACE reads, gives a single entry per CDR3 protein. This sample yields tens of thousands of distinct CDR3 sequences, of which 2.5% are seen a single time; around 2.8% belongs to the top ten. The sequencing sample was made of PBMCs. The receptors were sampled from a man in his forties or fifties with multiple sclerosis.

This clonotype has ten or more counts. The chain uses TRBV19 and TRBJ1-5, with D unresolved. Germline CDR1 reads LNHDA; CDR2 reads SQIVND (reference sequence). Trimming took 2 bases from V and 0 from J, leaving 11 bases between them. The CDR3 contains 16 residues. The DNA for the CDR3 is TGTGCCAGTAGTATAAGTCAGACCTATAGCAATCAGCCCCAGCATTTT. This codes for CASSISQTYSNQPQHF. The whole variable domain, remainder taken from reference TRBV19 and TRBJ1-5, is DGGITQSPKYLFRKEGQNVTLSCEQNLNHDAMYWYRQDPGQGLRLIYYSQIVNDFQKGDIAEGYSVSREKKESFPLTVTSAQKNPTAFYLCASSISQTYSNQPQHFGDGTRLSIL.

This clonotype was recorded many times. CDR3 coding DNA: TGTGCCAGCAGCTCCGGGACCGACGACGAAGCTTTCTTT. It translates to CASSSGTDDEAFF. The chain couples TRBV3-1 to TRBJ1-1; the D gene is possibly TRBD1 (5 bases). Germline CDR1 is LGHDT and CDR2 is YNNKEL (reference sequence). Between the trimmed V and J ends, which lost 5 bases and 8 bases, there was a span of 15 bases. This CDR3 spans 13 amino acids.

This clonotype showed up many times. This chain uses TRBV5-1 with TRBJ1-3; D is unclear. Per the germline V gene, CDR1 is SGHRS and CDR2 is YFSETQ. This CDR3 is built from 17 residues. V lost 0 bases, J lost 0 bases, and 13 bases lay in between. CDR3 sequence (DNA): TGCGCCAGCAGCTTGGCCGGGCAGGCGAGCTCTGGAAACACCATATATTTT. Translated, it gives CASSLAGQASSGNTIYF.

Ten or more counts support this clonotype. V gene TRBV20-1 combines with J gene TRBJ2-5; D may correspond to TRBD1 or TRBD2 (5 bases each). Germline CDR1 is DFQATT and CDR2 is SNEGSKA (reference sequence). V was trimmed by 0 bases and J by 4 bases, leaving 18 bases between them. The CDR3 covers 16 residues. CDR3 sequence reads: CSARDGHEGWGETQYF. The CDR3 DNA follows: TGCAGTGCTAGAGATGGACACGAGGGGTGGGGAGAGACCCAGTACTTC.

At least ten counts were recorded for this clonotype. CDR3 DNA: TGCAGTGCTCCGGGACTAGCGGGGACCGATACGCAGTATTTT. Its protein product is CSAPGLAGTDTQYF. The V call is TRBV20-1, the J call TRBJ2-3, with 13 bases aligning to TRBD2. The ends lost 5 bases at V and 6 bases at J; junction bases unmatched: 5. There are 14 residues in the CDR3. Germline lookup yields CDR1 DFQATT and CDR2 SNEGSKA (reference sequence).

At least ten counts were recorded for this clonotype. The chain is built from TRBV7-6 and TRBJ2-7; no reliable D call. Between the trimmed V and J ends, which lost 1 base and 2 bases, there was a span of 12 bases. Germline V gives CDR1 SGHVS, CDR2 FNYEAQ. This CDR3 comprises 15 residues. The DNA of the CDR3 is TGTGCCAGCAGCTTAGGGGCAGGAACCCCCTACGAGCAGTACTTC. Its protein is CASSLGAGTPYEQYF.

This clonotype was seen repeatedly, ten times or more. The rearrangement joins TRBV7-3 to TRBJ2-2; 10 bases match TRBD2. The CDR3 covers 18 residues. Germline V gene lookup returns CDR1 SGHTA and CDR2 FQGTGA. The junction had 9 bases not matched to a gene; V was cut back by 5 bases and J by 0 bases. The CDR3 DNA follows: TGTGCCAGCAGCAAACTAGCGGGGACCGTATCGAACACCGGGGAGCTGTTTTTT. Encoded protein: CASSKLAGTVSNTGELFF.

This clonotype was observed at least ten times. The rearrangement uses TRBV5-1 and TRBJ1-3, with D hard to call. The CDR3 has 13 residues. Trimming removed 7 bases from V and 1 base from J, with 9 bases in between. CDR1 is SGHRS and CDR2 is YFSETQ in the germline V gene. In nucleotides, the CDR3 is TGCGCCAGCCGCTCTTCGTCTGGAAACACCATATATTTT. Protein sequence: CASRSSSGNTIYF. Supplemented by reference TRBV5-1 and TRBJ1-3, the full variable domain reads KAGVTQTPRYLIKTRGQQVTLSCSPISGHRSVSWYQQTPGQGLQFLFEYFSETQRNKGNFPGRFSGRQFSNSRSEMNVSTLELGDSALYLCASRSSSGNTIYFGEGSWLTVV.

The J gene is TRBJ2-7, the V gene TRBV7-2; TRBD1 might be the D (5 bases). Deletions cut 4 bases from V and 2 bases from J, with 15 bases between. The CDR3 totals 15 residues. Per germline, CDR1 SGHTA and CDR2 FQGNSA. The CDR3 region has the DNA TGTGCCAGCAGCTCGGATGTGGGGCCGACCTACGAGCAGTACTTC. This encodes CASSSDVGPTYEQYF.

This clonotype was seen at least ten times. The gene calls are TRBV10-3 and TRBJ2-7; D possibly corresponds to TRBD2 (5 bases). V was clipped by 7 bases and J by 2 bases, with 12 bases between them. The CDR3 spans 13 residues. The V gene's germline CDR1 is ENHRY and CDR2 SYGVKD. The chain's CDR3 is CAINEGPPYEQYF. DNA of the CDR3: TGTGCCATCAACGAGGGCCCGCCCTACGAGCAGTACTTC.

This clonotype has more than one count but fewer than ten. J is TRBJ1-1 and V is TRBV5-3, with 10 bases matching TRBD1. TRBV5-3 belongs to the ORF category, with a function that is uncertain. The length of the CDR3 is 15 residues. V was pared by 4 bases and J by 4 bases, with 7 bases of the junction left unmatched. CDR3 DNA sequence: TGTGCCAGAAGCCTAGGGACAGGGGATCTCACTGAAGCTTTCTTT. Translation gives CARSLGTGDLTEAFF.

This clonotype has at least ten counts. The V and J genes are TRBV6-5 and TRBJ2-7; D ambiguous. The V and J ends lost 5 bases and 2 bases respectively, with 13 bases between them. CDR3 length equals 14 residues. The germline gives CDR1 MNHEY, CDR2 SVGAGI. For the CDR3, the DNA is TGTGCCAGCAGTCCCCGGGTAGGGCCCTACGAGCAGTACTTC. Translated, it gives CASSPRVGPYEQYF.

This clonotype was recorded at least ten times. Here the CDR3 reads CSASPTRPGPQHF. CDR3 DNA sequence: TGCAGTGCTAGTCCGACCAGGCCGGGGCCCCAGCATTTT. V usage is TRBV20-1 and J usage is TRBJ1-5; D unresolved. Germline CDR1 reads DFQATT; CDR2 reads SNEGSKA (reference sequence). The ends were cut back, 3 bases at V and 9 bases at J, with 15 bases in the middle. The CDR3 runs to 13 residues.

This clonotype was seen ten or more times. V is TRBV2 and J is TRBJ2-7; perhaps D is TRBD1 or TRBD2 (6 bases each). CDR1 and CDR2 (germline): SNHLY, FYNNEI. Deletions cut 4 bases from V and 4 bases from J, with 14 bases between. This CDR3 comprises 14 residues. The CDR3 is CASSGHGGPYEQYF. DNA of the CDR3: TGTGCCAGCAGTGGCCACGGGGGCCCTTACGAGCAGTACTTC.

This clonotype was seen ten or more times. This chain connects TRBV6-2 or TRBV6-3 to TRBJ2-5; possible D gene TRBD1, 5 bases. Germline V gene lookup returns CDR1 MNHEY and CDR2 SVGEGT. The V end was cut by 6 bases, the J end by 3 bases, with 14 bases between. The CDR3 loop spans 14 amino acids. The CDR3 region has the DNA TGTGCCAGCAGCGAGTTGTCCAGGGAAGAGACCCAGTACTTC. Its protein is CASSELSREETQYF.

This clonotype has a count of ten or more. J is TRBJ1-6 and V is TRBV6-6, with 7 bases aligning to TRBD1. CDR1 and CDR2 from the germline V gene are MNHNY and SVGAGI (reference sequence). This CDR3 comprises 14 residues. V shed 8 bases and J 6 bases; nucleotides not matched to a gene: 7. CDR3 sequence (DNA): TGTGCCAGCGCGGGCAGGGGGGTTAATTCACCCCTCCACTTT. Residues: CASAGRGVNSPLHF.

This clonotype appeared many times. CDR3 amino acids: CASSESPPGARFF. The CDR3 DNA follows: TGTGCCAGCAGTGAATCCCCCCCAGGGGCGAGGTTCTTC. This chain connects TRBV25-1 to TRBJ2-1; TRBD1 is a possible D gene (6 bases). The germline gives CDR1 MGHDK, CDR2 SYGVNS. With 1 base removed from V and 15 bases from J, the gap between germline ends came to 16 bases. The length of the CDR3 is 13 residues. Using reference TRBV25-1 and TRBJ2-1 for the parts outside the CDR3, the full variable domain is EADIYQTPRYLVIGTGKKITLECSQTMGHDKMYWYQQDPGMELHLIHYSYGVNSTEKGDLSSESTVSRIRTEHFPLTLESARPSHTSQYLCASSESPPGARFFGPGTRLTVL.

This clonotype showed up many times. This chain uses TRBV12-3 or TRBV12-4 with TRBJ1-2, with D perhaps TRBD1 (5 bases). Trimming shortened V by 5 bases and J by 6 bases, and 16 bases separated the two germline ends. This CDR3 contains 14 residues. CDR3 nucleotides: TGTGCCAGCAGTATCCAAGCAGGGTTTCATGGCTACACCTTC. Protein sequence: CASSIQAGFHGYTF.

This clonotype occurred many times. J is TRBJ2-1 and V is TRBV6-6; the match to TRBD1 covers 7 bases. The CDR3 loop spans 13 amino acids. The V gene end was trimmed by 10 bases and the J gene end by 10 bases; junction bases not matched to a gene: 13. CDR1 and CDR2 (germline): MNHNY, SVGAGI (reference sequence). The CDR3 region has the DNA TGTGCCACCCATGAGGCCTCCAGGGGGGAGCAGTTCTTC. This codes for CATHEASRGEQFF.

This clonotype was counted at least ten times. In nucleotides, the CDR3 is TGTGCCAGCAGCTCCCCAGGGGTCGCTGAAGCTTTCTTT. It specifies CASSSPGVAEAFF. The genes are TRBV11-2 and TRBJ1-1; weak D call: TRBD1 (6 bases). The CDR3 length is 13 residues. CDR1 SGHAT and CDR2 FQNNGV come from the germline V gene. Trimming stripped 4 bases from V and 6 bases from J, with 12 bases between.

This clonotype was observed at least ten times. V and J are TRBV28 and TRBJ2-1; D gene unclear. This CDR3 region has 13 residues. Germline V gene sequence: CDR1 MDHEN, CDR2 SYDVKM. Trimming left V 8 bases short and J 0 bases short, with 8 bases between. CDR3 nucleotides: TGTGCCAGCGGGCCAAGCTCCTACAATGAGCAGTTCTTC. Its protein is CASGPSSYNEQFF.

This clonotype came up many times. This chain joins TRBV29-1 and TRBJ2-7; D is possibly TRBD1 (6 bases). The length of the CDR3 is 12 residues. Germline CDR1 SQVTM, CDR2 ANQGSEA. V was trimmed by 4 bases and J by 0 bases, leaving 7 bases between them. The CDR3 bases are TGCAGCGTTGGGACAGTCTCCTACGAGCAGTACTTC. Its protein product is CSVGTVSYEQYF.

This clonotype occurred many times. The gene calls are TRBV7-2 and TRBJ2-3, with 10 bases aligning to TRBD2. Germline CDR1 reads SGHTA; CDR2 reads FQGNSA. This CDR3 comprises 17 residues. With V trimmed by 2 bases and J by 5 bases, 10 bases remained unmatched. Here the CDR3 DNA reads TGTGCCAGCAGCTTAAGGCCTAGCGGGGGCTCGGGAGATACGCAGTATTTT. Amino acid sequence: CASSLRPSGGSGDTQYF.

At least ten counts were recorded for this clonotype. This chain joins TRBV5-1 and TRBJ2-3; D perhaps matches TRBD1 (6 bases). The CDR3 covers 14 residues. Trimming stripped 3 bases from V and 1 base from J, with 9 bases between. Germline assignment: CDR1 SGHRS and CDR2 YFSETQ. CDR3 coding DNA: TGCGCCAGCAGCTCAGGGGCGGGCACAGATACGCAGTATTTT. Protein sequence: CASSSGAGTDTQYF.

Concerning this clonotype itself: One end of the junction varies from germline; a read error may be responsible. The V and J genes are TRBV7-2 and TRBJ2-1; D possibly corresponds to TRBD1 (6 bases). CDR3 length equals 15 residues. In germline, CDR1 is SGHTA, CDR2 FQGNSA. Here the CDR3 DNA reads TGTGTCAGCAGAACCACCCAGACAGGCGACAATGAGCAGTTCTTC. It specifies CVSRTTQTGDNEQFF.

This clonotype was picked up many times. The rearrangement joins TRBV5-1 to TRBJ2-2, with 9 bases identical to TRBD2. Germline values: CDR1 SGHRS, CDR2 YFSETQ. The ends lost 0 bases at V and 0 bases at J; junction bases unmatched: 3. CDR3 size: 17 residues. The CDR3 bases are TGCGCCAGCAGCTTGGAGCTAGCGGGGACGAACACCGGGGAGCTGTTTTTT. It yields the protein CASSLELAGTNTGELFF.